This TCR beta chain is drawn from a study of T cells in localized non-small cell lung cancer. Study-wide results and caveats: Because researchers sequenced only one region of the tumor, heterogeneity is still possible. Those with higher blood T cell density had longer overall survival. Adjacent uninvolved lung tissue had the highest T cell clonality, exceeding tumor. Across samples, adjacent lung featured a median roughly 60 of the top 100 tumor clones.

Here immunoSEQ multiplex PCR was the method, and the copy in TCRdb shows in-frame clones only, minus some. This table has about 40,000 clones, under 90% appearing once. V lost 1 base and J lost 4, with 14 bases in between. Germline values: CDR1 SGHTS, CDR2 YDEGEE. The CDR3 consists of 15 residues. To note about this clone: Antigen specificity is unknown.

This TCR came from a male donor older than 55 with stage II lung adenocarcinoma. The sequencing here drew on peripheral blood mononuclear cells, taken before any cancer treatment. The chain carries TRBV5-8 and TRBJ1-2; unclear D gene. As DNA, the CDR3 is TGTGCCAGCAGCTTGTCGAACCCAAGTCCCTATGGCTACACCTTC. This codes for CASSLSNPSPYGYTF.